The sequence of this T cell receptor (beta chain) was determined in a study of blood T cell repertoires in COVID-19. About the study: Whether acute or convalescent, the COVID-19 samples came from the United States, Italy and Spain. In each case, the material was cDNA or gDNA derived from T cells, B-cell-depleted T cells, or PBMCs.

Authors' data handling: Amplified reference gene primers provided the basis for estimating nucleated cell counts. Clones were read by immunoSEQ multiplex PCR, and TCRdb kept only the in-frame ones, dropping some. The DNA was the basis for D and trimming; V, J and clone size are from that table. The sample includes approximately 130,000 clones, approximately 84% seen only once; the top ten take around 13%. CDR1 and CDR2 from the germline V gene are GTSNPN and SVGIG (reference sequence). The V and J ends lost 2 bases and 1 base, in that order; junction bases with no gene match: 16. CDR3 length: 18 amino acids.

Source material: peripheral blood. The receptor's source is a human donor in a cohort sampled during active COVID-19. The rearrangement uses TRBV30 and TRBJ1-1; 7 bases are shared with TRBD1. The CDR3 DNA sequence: TGTGCCTGGAGTACAACCTACCCCGGGGACAGCGGGAACACTGAAGCTTTCTTT. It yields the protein CAWSTTYPGDSGNTEAFF.